These 6 T cell receptor beta chains share one sample of origin, sequenced in a study of blood T cell repertoires in COVID-19. Measured with immunoSEQ multiplex PCR; TCRdb has only the in-frame clones, and not every one. The table includes 60,000 to 80,000 clones, roughly 84% detected once. The sample taken for sequencing was peripheral blood. These TCRs come from a man aged 50 to 59 with active COVID-19.

The chain is built from TRBV30 and TRBJ1-5, with D uncertain. The CDR3 loop spans 14 amino acids. Germline V gives CDR1 GTSNPN, CDR2 SVGIG (reference sequence). V was shortened by 2 bases and J by 1 base, with 9 bases between the two germline ends. The CDR3 reads CAWSLLGSNQPQHF. The CDR3 DNA is TGTGCCTGGAGTCTACTAGGCAGCAATCAGCCCCAGCATTTT.

CDR3 DNA: TGTGCCAGCAGCTTAAATCAGGACAATGAGCAGTTCTTC. This sequence encodes CASSLNQDNEQFF. The chain is built from TRBV7-2 and TRBJ2-1; no reliable D call. Germline lookup yields CDR1 SGHTA and CDR2 FQGNSA. CDR3 size: 13 residues. V was clipped by 2 bases and J by 5 bases, with 7 bases between them.

The chain has TRBV5-6 and TRBJ1-5; 7 bases align to TRBD1. The germline V gene encodes CDR1 SGHDT and CDR2 YYEEEE. V was clipped by 4 bases and J by 5 bases; unmatched bases: 9. CDR3 length: 15 amino acids. The CDR3 bases are TGTGCCAGCAGCGCCCGCACAGGGGTCCATCAGCCCCAGCATTTT. The encoded protein is CASSARTGVHQPQHF.

The chain is built from TRBV4-1 and TRBJ1-5; 8 bases line up with TRBD1. The CDR3 has 14 residues. V dropped 4 bases and J dropped 5; count of bases not matched to a gene: 4. Germline CDR1 is MGHRA and CDR2 is YSYEKL. This CDR3 is CASSRQGFDQPQHF. Here the CDR3 DNA reads TGCGCCAGCAGCCGACAGGGGTTCGATCAGCCCCAGCATTTT.

The chain carries TRBV14 and TRBJ2-6; 9 nucleotides line up with TRBD2. The CDR3 contains 17 residues. CDR1 and CDR2 (germline): SGHDN, FVKESK. V trimming: 1 base; J trimming: 4 bases; junction bases outside the gene matches: 5. CDR3 bases: TGTGCCAGCAGCCAAGCCCGCGGGGGGGCGGGGGCCAACGTCCTGACTTTC. Residues: CASSQARGGAGANVLTF.

CDR3 in amino acids: CASSLGLRVRWDDEEKLFF. CDR3 nucleotides: TGTGCCAGCAGCTTAGGGCTGCGGGTTCGGTGGGATGATGAGGAAAAACTGTTTTTT. V and J are TRBV7-9 and TRBJ1-4; D ambiguous. CDR3 size: 19 residues. V was shortened by 1 base and J by 8 bases, with 26 bases between the two germline ends. Germline CDR1 SEHNR, CDR2 FQNEAQ (reference sequence).